What follows are 7 T cell receptor beta chains derived from one specimen sequenced in a study of T cell repertoires in breast cancer listed by TCRdb under 2016. To analyze paired alpha-beta TCRs of CD8+ T cells, the study used an expanded emulsion RT-PCR method with primers covering all TCR V genes. Libraries were constructed by emulsion pairing. Sequenced using an Illumina MiSeq. Unpaired genes were suppressed in a second nested PCR with blocking oligos, after which Illumina adaptors and barcodes were added in a third nested PCR. TCRdb reworked the public reads: Q25 trimming with fastp, MiXCR clone assembly, productive beta chains retained. Rows matching on CDR3 protein sequence are summarized as one entry with the most common DNA and genes. The sample has roughly 38,000 distinct CDR3 sequences on record, 45% to 55% of them singletons. The top ten clonotypes cover around three fifths of the sample.

Sequencing was carried out using CD8+ T cells. These receptors were collected from a pool of human donors with breast cancer or a healthy control (not recorded which).

This chain uses TRBV9 with TRBJ2-5; tentatively, D is TRBD2 (5 bases). Trimming shortened V by 7 bases and J by 1 base, and 8 bases separated the two germline ends. The CDR3 consists of 12 residues. CDR1 SGDLS and CDR2 YYNGEE come from the germline V gene. The DNA of the CDR3 is TGTGCCAGCGGACGGGGCCAAGAGACCCAGTACTTC. It codes for CASGRGQETQYF.

This clonotype was seen only a few times. The V call is TRBV20-1, the J call TRBJ1-5; D remains unclear. The CDR3 is 14 amino acids. The V end was cut by 1 base, the J end by 7 bases, with 14 bases between. Germline V lookup: CDR1 DFQATT, CDR2 SNEGSKA (reference sequence). The CDR3 spells CSARVGPSKQPQHF. The CDR3 DNA follows: TGCAGTGCTAGAGTAGGACCCTCCAAGCAGCCCCAGCATTTT.

This chain uses TRBV5-1 with TRBJ2-1; the D is unclear. The CDR3 spans 16 residues. V was pared by 1 base and J by 6 bases, with 17 bases between. The germline gives CDR1 SGHRS, CDR2 YFSETQ. In DNA, the CDR3 is TGCGCCAGCAGCTTGATTCCCAAGAATACCCTCAATGAGCAGTTCTTC. It specifies CASSLIPKNTLNEQFF.

This clonotype was counted only a few times. The genes are TRBV6-1 and TRBJ1-2; D possibly corresponds to TRBD1 (6 bases). Germline assignment: CDR1 MNHNS and CDR2 SASEGT. This CDR3 comprises 13 residues. V dropped 7 bases and J dropped 4 bases, with 13 bases sitting between them. The CDR3 reads CASTGTSFYGYTF. The CDR3 bases are TGTGCCAGCACTGGGACATCCTTCTATGGCTACACCTTC.

There are many counts of this clonotype. V usage is TRBV25-1 and J usage is TRBJ1-1; 7 positions agree with TRBD1. J gave up 4 bases and V 5 bases, and 7 bases lay outside the gene matches. CDR3 size: 14 residues. Germline V gene data show CDR1 as MGHDK and CDR2 as SYGVNS. CDR3 coding DNA: TGTGCCAGCAGTCCAGATACAGGGGCCACTGAAGCTTTCTTT. This gives the protein CASSPDTGATEAFF.

The sample holds one count of this clonotype. The chain links TRBV7-2 to TRBJ2-5, with D unresolved. Germline assignment: CDR1 SGHTA and CDR2 FQGNSA. The CDR3 covers 11 residues. Trimming took 1 base from V and 12 from J, leaving 9 bases between them. CDR3 in DNA: TGTGCCAGCAGCTTAGAGGGCACCAAGTACTTC. Protein sequence: CASSLEGTKYF. The full variable domain, with the rest looked up from reference TRBV7-2 and TRBJ2-5, is GAGVSQSPSNKVTEKGKDVELRCDPISGHTALYWYRQSLGQGLEFLIYFQGNSAPDKSGLPSDRFSAERTGGSVSTLTIQRTQQEDSAVYLCASSLEGTKYFGPGTRLLVL.

A note on this clonotype: The missing conserved phenylalanine or tryptophan at the end of this CDR3 makes a read error likely. The chain uses TRBV28 and TRBJ2-1, with 12 bases fitting TRBD2. From germline, CDR1 is MDHEN and CDR2 SYDVKM. The CDR3 sequence is 14 residues long. V dropped 3 bases and J dropped 12; count of bases not matched to a gene: 6. The DNA for the CDR3 is TGTGCCAGCAGTTTGTTGGCTAGCGGGGGGGTGCAGTTCTAC. It codes for CASSLLASGGVQFY.